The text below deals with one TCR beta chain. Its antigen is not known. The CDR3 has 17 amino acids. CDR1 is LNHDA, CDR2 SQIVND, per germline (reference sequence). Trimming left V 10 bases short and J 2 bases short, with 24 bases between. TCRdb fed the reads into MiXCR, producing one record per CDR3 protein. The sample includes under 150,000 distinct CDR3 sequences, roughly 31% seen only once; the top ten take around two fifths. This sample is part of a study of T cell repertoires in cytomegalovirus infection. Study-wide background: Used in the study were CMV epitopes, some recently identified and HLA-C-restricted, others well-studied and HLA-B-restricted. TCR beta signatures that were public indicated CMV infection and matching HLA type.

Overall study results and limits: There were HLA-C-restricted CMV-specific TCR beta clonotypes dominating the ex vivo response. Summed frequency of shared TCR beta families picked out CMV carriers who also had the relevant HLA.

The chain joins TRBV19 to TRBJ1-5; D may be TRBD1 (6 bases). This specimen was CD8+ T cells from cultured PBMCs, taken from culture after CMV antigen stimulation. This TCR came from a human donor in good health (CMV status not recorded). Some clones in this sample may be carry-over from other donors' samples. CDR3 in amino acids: CATRDTRTFFRNQPQHF. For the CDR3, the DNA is TGTGCCACCCGGGACACCAGGACTTTTTTCCGCAATCAGCCCCAGCATTTT.